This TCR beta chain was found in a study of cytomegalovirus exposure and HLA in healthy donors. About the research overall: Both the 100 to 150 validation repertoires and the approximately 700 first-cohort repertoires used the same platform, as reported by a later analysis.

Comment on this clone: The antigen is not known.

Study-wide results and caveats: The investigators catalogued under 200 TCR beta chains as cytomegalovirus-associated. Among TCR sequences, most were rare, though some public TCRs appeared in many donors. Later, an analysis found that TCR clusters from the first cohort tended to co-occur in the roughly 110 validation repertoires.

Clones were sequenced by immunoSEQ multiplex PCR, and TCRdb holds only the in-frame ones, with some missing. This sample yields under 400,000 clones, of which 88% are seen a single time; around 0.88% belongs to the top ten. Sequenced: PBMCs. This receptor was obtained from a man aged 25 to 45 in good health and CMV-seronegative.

The CDR3 region has the DNA TGCGCCAGCAGCCGATGGGCGCCTAGCACAGATACGCAGTATTTT. This gives the protein CASSRWAPSTDTQYF. The chain has TRBV4-1 and TRBJ2-3; D gene uncertain. Germline V gene lookup returns CDR1 MGHRA and CDR2 YSYEKL. The CDR3 contains 15 residues. Trimming took off 4 bases at V and 0 bases at J, with 11 bases between the two ends.